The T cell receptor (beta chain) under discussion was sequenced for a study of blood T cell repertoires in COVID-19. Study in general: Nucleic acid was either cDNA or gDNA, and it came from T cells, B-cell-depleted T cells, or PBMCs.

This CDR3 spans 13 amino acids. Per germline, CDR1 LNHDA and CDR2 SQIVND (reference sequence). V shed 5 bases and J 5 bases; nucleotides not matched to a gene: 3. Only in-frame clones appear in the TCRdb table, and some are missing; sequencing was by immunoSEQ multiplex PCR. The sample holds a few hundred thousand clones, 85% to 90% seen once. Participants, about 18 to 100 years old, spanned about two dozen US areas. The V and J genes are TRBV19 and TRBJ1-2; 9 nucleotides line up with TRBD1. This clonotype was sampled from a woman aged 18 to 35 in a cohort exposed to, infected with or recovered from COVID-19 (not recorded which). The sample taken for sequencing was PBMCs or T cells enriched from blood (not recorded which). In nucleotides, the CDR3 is TGTGCCAGTAGTTTTGGGACAGGGTATGGCTACACCTTC. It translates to CASSFGTGYGYTF.